This TCR beta chain was sequenced for a study of tumor-infiltrating lymphocytes in primary liver carcinoma. By share, this clonotype counts as medium-sized. Its antigen is undetermined. Germline trimming cut 3 bases from V and 10 bases from J; bases unmatched to any gene: 0. Germline V CDR1 and CDR2: SGHAT, FQNNGV. The CDR3 has 11 residues. Study conclusions and caveats: The study found a significantly higher top-250-clone fraction in tumors than in blood (p = 0.039).

From around 0.5 ug total RNA, TCR beta cDNA was generated with a primer in the constant region. The TCR beta library was amplified through three nested multiplex PCR rounds in a modified ARM-PCR procedure. Investigators reported that the first two PCR rounds, at roughly 10 cycles each, used TRBV1-TRBV30 forward primers with a C-beta reverse primer. Each CDR3 protein is one row after TCRdb ran MiXCR on the multiplex PCR reads. The top ten clones hold less than 20% of a sample with around 190,000 distinct CDR3 sequences, roughly 80% of them seen once. Each 20-30 mg portion of unsorted bulk tissue served as the source for co-extraction of RNA and DNA. Every patient in the cohort had a primary liver carcinoma. That carcinoma was treated by surgical resection.

V is TRBV11-2 and J is TRBJ2-1, with 7 nucleotides matching TRBD2. Source material: tumor tissue from primary liver carcinoma. The clonotype originates from a man aged 35 to 55 with primary liver carcinoma and hepatitis B virus infection. The CDR3: CASSLGGEQFF. DNA for the CDR3: TGTGCCAGCAGCTTGGGGGGGGAGCAGTTCTTC.